These 32 T cell receptor beta chains share one sample of origin, sequenced in a study of PD-1 blockade in classical Hodgkin lymphoma. Data came from immunoSEQ multiplex PCR; TCRdb stores just in-frame clones and leaves some out. The profile shows tens of thousands of clones, about 68% of them singletons. There was relapse after autologous stem cell transplantation in every patient, and there was variation in brentuximab vedotin exposure. The sample here was peripheral blood mononuclear cells (PBMCs), taken at baseline. All receptors derive from a human donor with classical Hodgkin lymphoma.

The J gene is TRBJ2-7, the V gene TRBV11-2, with D possibly TRBD1 on 6 matching bases. Trimming took off 3 bases at V and 0 bases at J, with 9 bases between the two ends. CDR1 is SGHAT and CDR2 is FQNNGV in the germline V gene. The CDR3 loop spans 14 amino acids. CDR3 DNA: TGTGCCAGCAGCTTTCAGGGGCCCTCCTACGAGCAGTACTTC. Translating gives CASSFQGPSYEQYF.

This clone is classed as medium-sized (0.01 to 0.1%). The chain combines TRBV4-1 with TRBJ2-7; D possibly corresponds to TRBD2 (6 bases). Per the germline V gene, CDR1 is MGHRA and CDR2 is YSYEKL. Between the trimmed V and J ends, which lost 4 bases and 4 bases, there was a span of 11 bases. CDR3 length: 13 amino acids. The CDR3 spells CASSRGGIYEQYF. CDR3 nucleotide sequence: TGCGCCAGCAGCCGCGGCGGGATTTACGAGCAGTACTTC.

The rearrangement links TRBV9 to TRBJ2-7, with 7 bases identical to TRBD2. With 3 bases clipped from V and 7 bases from J, the junction kept 7 bases outside the gene matches. The CDR3 is 13 amino acids. Germline V gene sequence: CDR1 SGDLS, CDR2 YYNGEE. The CDR3 coding sequence is TGTGCCAGCAGCGCAGGGAGGGGAGATGAGCAGTACTTC. Its translation is CASSAGRGDEQYF.

The chain joins TRBV5-1 to TRBJ2-7; 11 nucleotides agree with TRBD2. The trim removed 3 bases at V and 7 bases at J, leaving 9 bases unmatched. The CDR3 is 15 residues long. CDR1 is SGHRS, CDR2 YFSETQ, per germline. CDR3 sequence: CASSSLLAGGGEQYF. The CDR3 coding sequence is TGCGCCAGCAGCTCGCTTTTAGCGGGAGGGGGGGAGCAGTACTTC.

The chain combines TRBV4-3 with TRBJ1-4; D unresolved. The germline V gene has CDR1 LGHNA and CDR2 YSLEER. This CDR3 comprises 13 residues. Trimming shortened V by 8 bases and J by 10 bases, and 17 bases separated the two germline ends. The CDR3 spells CASGSAGLGKLFF. The CDR3, as DNA: TGCGCCAGCGGATCGGCAGGTCTAGGAAAACTGTTTTTT.

The J gene is TRBJ2-1, the V gene TRBV6-1; TRBD2 matches 9 bases. Trimming at V came to 2 bases and at J to 0 bases, leaving 5 bases not matched to a gene. Germline assignment: CDR1 MNHNS and CDR2 SASEGT. The CDR3 totals 17 residues. The CDR3 nucleotides are TGTGCCAGCAGTGAATCGCTAGCGGGAAACTCCTACAATGAGCAGTTCTTC. This encodes CASSESLAGNSYNEQFF.

In DNA, the CDR3 is TGTGCCTGGAGTGTTCAGGGGAACTACGAGCAGTACTTC. As protein: CAWSVQGNYEQYF. J is TRBJ2-7 and V is TRBV30, with D possibly being TRBD1 (6 bases). This CDR3 contains 13 residues. Trimming shortened V by 0 bases and J by 3 bases, and 9 bases separated the two germline ends. Germline lookup yields CDR1 GTSNPN and CDR2 SVGIG (reference sequence).

The chain carries TRBV29-1 and TRBJ2-7; the D is unclear. V was shortened by 2 bases and J by 6 bases, with 8 bases between the two germline ends. Germline values: CDR1 SQVTM, CDR2 ANQGSEA. The CDR3 runs 11 residues. CDR3 bases: TGCAGCGTTGAAATTAAGGGCGAGCAGTACTTC. This encodes CSVEIKGEQYF.

The gene calls are TRBV5-8 and TRBJ2-1; 13 bases fit TRBD2. The CDR3 totals 15 residues. The V gene's germline CDR1 is SGHTS and CDR2 YDEGEE. Trimming at V came to 4 bases and at J to 4 bases, leaving 2 bases not matched to a gene. The chain's CDR3 is CASSLGLAGYNEQFF. DNA for the CDR3: TGTGCCAGCAGCCTGGGACTAGCGGGATACAATGAGCAGTTCTTC.

J is TRBJ1-5 and V is TRBV10-2; 8 bases fit TRBD1. Germline assignment: CDR1 WSHSY and CDR2 SAAADI. V gave up 6 bases and J gave up 2 bases; unmatched junction bases: 6. This CDR3 is 15 amino acids long. The CDR3 bases are TGCGCCAGCAGCCTTACAGGGGGAGGCAATCAGCCCCAGCATTTT. It is translated as CASSLTGGGNQPQHF.

On this clone itself: Different DNA sequences within this sample yield the same CDR3. The J gene is TRBJ2-7, the V gene TRBV5-4; tentatively, D is TRBD1 (5 bases). The CDR3 length is 13 residues. Germline V lookup: CDR1 SGHNT, CDR2 YYREEE (reference sequence). Trimming removed 4 bases at V and 3 bases at J, with 11 bases between. CDR3 region: CASSPGQIYEQYF. CDR3 bases: TGTGCCAGCAGCCCAGGGCAGATCTACGAGCAGTACTTC.

The chain uses TRBV14 and TRBJ1-1; D perhaps matches TRBD1 (5 bases). The CDR3 has 15 amino acids. Germline CDR1 is SGHDN and CDR2 is FVKESK. The germline V and J ends were trimmed by 3 bases and 1 base, with 12 bases remaining between them. The CDR3 sequence is CASSHMGQENTEAFF. Here the CDR3 DNA reads TGTGCCAGCAGCCACATGGGGCAGGAGAACACTGAAGCTTTCTTT.

This clone is a singleton in its sample. The chain joins TRBV30 to TRBJ2-3; D ambiguous. Germline-derived CDR1 and CDR2 are GTSNPN and SVGIG (reference sequence). The CDR3 spans 11 residues. V was cut by 5 bases and J by 4 bases, with 7 bases left in between. CDR3 region: CAWRLADTQYF. The CDR3 DNA is TGTGCCTGGCGTTTGGCAGATACGCAGTATTTT.

There are a few counts of this clone. The chain employs TRBV4-1 and TRBJ1-4; 8 bases are a match to TRBD1. CDR1 MGHRA and CDR2 YSYEKL come from the germline V gene. V was clipped by 4 bases and J by 8 bases; unmatched bases: 9. CDR3 length: 15 amino acids. The DNA for the CDR3 is TGCGCCAGCAGCCTCGCCGGGACAGGAGACGAAAAACTGTTTTTT. It yields the protein CASSLAGTGDEKLFF.

The chain combines TRBV19 with TRBJ2-3; 10 nucleotides agree with TRBD1. Trimming removed 5 bases from V and 4 bases from J; junction bases left unmatched: 3. Per the germline V gene, CDR1 is LNHDA and CDR2 is SQIVND (reference sequence). The CDR3 is 14 residues long. The CDR3 bases are TGTGCCAGTAGTCCTGGACAGGGGGCAGATACGCAGTATTTT. This gives the protein CASSPGQGADTQYF.

J is TRBJ2-6 and V is TRBV5-1, with D maybe TRBD2 (7 bases). Trimming stripped 4 bases from V and 0 bases from J, with 14 bases between. In germline, CDR1 is SGHRS, CDR2 YFSETQ. This CDR3 is 17 amino acids long. The CDR3 coding sequence is TGCGCCAGCAGCCTCTCCGGGGGGCTCTCTGGGGCCAACGTCCTGACTTTC. This sequence encodes CASSLSGGLSGANVLTF.

The chain employs TRBV4-3 and TRBJ1-1; the D gene is possibly TRBD1 (5 bases). Trimming took off 0 bases at V and 0 bases at J, with 11 bases between the two ends. Germline V gene data show CDR1 as LGHNA and CDR2 as YSLEER. The length of the CDR3 is 16 residues. CDR3 sequence reads: CASSQDPTAMNTEAFF. The CDR3 region has the DNA TGCGCCAGCAGCCAAGATCCGACAGCTATGAACACTGAAGCTTTCTTT.

J is TRBJ1-5 and V is TRBV18; no clear D gene. The CDR3 loop spans 12 amino acids. CDR1 and CDR2 from the germline V gene are KGHSH and LQKENI. V was clipped by 4 bases and J by 3 bases, with 4 bases between them. In DNA form, the CDR3 reads TGTGCCAGCTCACTCAACAATCAGCCCCAGCATTTT. Translated: CASSLNNQPQHF.

V gene TRBV29-1 combines with J gene TRBJ1-5, with D hard to call. Trimming shortened V by 3 bases and J by 7 bases, and 16 bases separated the two germline ends. The CDR3 is 14 amino acids. Germline assignment: CDR1 SQVTM and CDR2 ANQGSEA. This CDR3 reads CSVEWGGGGQPQHF. Written as DNA, the CDR3 is TGCAGCGTTGAGTGGGGAGGCGGTGGGCAGCCCCAGCATTTT.

CDR3 protein: CSGQENYGYTF. CDR3 DNA sequence: TGCAGTGGGCAGGAAAACTATGGCTACACCTTC. The chain couples TRBV20-1 to TRBJ1-2; D gene ambiguous. This CDR3 spans 11 amino acids. V was cut by 7 bases and J by 2 bases, with 8 bases left in between. Germline V gene lookup returns CDR1 DFQATT and CDR2 SNEGSKA (reference sequence).

The CDR3 loop is CASPGQVNTEAFF. The CDR3 DNA reads as TGTGCCAGTCCGGGACAGGTGAACACTGAAGCTTTCTTT. The V and J genes are TRBV7-2 and TRBJ1-1, with TRBD1 matching over 8 bases. Germline CDR1 and CDR2: SGHTA and FQGNSA. The length of the CDR3 is 13 residues. The V gene end was trimmed by 9 bases and the J gene end by 0 bases; junction bases not matched to a gene: 3.

The rearrangement uses TRBV28 and TRBJ2-3; 7 nucleotides agree with TRBD1. CDR3 length: 15 amino acids. The trim removed 3 bases at V and 3 bases at J, leaving 6 bases unmatched. Germline lookup yields CDR1 MDHEN and CDR2 SYDVKM. The CDR3 loop reads CASSFRGSGTDTQYF. CDR3 nucleotide sequence: TGTGCCAGCAGTTTCAGGGGGAGTGGGACAGATACGCAGTATTTT.

Here the CDR3 DNA reads TGTGCCAGCAGTCTAGGGACAGGCCCTTACGCGAACACCGGGGAGCTGTTTTTT. Amino acid sequence: CASSLGTGPYANTGELFF. The V gene is TRBV7-9, the J gene TRBJ2-2, with TRBD1 identical over 8 bases. This CDR3 region has 18 residues. Germline values: CDR1 SEHNR, CDR2 FQNEAQ (reference sequence). The V gene end was trimmed by 6 bases and the J gene end by 0 bases; junction bases not matched to a gene: 12.

The genes are TRBV25-1 and TRBJ2-3; tentatively, D is TRBD2 (5 bases). V was shortened by 6 bases and J by 7 bases, with 23 bases between the two germline ends. The CDR3 totals 16 residues. The germline gives CDR1 MGHDK, CDR2 SYGVNS. The CDR3 protein is CASSPPRATGVYTQYF. CDR3 in DNA: TGTGCCAGCAGCCCCCCCCGGGCGACCGGGGTGTATACGCAGTATTTT. The full variable domain, with the rest looked up from reference TRBV25-1 and TRBJ2-3, is EADIYQTPRYLVIGTGKKITLECSQTMGHDKMYWYQQDPGMELHLIHYSYGVNSTEKGDLSSESTVSRIRTEHFPLTLESARPSHTSQYLCASSPPRATGVYTQYFGPGTRLTVL.

This clone was seen just once. V and J are TRBV6-1 and TRBJ1-2; D is unclear. This CDR3 has 17 residues. Per the germline V gene, CDR1 is MNHNS and CDR2 is SASEGT. Trimming cost V 2 bases and J 3 bases, with 19 bases left between them. Written as DNA, the CDR3 is TGTGCCAGCAGTGAAAGAGCTGTTCGGAGCGTCGACTATGGCTACACCTTC. Translating it yields CASSERAVRSVDYGYTF.

CDR3: CASSDPAGSETQYF. The CDR3, as DNA: TGTGCCAGCAGTGATCCGGCGGGGTCAGAGACCCAGTACTTC. V and J are TRBV2 and TRBJ2-5, with D perhaps matching TRBD2 (6 bases). There are 14 residues in the CDR3. The germline CDR1 and CDR2 sequences are SNHLY and FYNNEI. V was trimmed by 3 bases and J by 4 bases, leaving 12 bases between them.

CDR3 sequence (DNA): TGTGCCAGCAGCCACACCCTCTACGAGCAGTACTTC. Translating gives CASSHTLYEQYF. The V call is TRBV6-6, the J call TRBJ2-7; D gene uncertain. The V end lost 6 bases, the J end lost 3 bases, and 9 bases lay between the germline ends. CDR1 and CDR2 (germline): MNHNY, SVGAGI (reference sequence). This CDR3 has 12 residues.

This chain joins TRBV12-5 and TRBJ2-2; no firm D call. V gave up 3 bases and J gave up 0 bases, with 5 bases separating them. The CDR3 runs to 14 residues. CDR1 LGHNT and CDR2 FRNRAP come from the germline V gene. CDR3 bases: TGTGCTAGTGGTTTAAGGACGAACACCGGGGAGCTGTTTTTT. It codes for CASGLRTNTGELFF.

The gene calls are TRBV10-3 and TRBJ2-3, with TRBD2 identical over 12 bases. The CDR3 has 15 residues. V dropped 6 bases and J dropped 5; count of bases not matched to a gene: 6. The germline V gene encodes CDR1 ENHRY and CDR2 SYGVKD. CDR3: CAIRRTSGAQDTQYF. The CDR3 nucleotides read TGTGCCATCAGAAGGACTAGCGGGGCGCAAGATACGCAGTATTTT.

The J gene is TRBJ1-3, the V gene TRBV10-3; 7 nucleotides line up with TRBD1. The V gene end was trimmed by 4 bases and the J gene end by 0 bases; junction bases not matched to a gene: 3. Germline CDR1 reads ENHRY; CDR2 reads SYGVKD. The CDR3 length is 15 residues. The CDR3 nucleotides read TGTGCCATCAGTGGGGGGACAGACTCTGGAAACACCATATATTTT. Its protein product is CAISGGTDSGNTIYF.

J is TRBJ2-3 and V is TRBV7-7, with 8 bases lining up with TRBD2. The CDR3 has 14 amino acids. Germline assignment: CDR1 SSHAT and CDR2 FNYEAQ (reference sequence). Losses at the gene ends were 6 bases for V and 1 base for J; bases not matched to a gene: 3. The chain's CDR3 is CASSRGGGTDTQYF. In DNA, the CDR3 is TGTGCCAGCAGTCGGGGGGGAGGCACAGATACGCAGTATTTT.

This clone showed up just a few times. The J gene is TRBJ2-1, the V gene TRBV9, with 7 bases fitting TRBD1. Germline CDR1 and CDR2: SGDLS and YYNGEE. V trimming: 4 bases; J trimming: 3 bases; junction bases outside the gene matches: 7. The CDR3 runs 15 residues. CDR3 in amino acids: CASSSTGTVYNEQFF. The CDR3 DNA is TGTGCCAGCAGCTCCACCGGGACAGTCTACAATGAGCAGTTCTTC. The entire variable domain, with the rest obtained from reference TRBV9 and TRBJ2-1, is as follows: DSGVTQTPKHLITATGQRVTLRCSPRSGDLSVYWYQQSLDQGLQFLIQYYNGEERAKGNILERFSAQQFPDLHSELNLSSLELGDSALYFCASSSTGTVYNEQFFGPGTRLTVL.